Sequencing of this T cell receptor beta chain was carried out in a study of cytomegalovirus exposure and HLA in healthy donors. The CDR3 spans 13 residues. Germline lookup yields CDR1 LNHNV and CDR2 YYDKDF (reference sequence). Amplification used 60 Vbeta primers and 13 Jbeta primers. TCRdb's copy holds only in-frame clones and misses some; the assay was immunoSEQ multiplex PCR. The repertoire holds around 200,000 clones, roughly 70% seen once, with 2.5% to 3.5% in the top ten. Whole-study findings and limits: In a later analysis, specific HLA alleles were associated with 15,000 to 20,000 TCR beta sequences at a 0.05 false discovery rate.

A note on this clone: As yet, its antigen is unknown. One end of the junction varies from germline; a read error may be responsible.

The chain combines TRBV15 with TRBJ1-1, with 9 bases aligning to TRBD1. The sequenced sample consisted of PBMCs. The origin of this receptor is a male donor in good health and CMV-seronegative. DNA for the CDR3: TGTGCCACCTGCCGGGACAGGGACACTGAAGCTTCCTTT. Translation: CATCRDRDTEASF.